This T cell receptor beta chain derives from a study of shared clonotypes between healthy human individuals. The method was immunoSEQ multiplex PCR; TCRdb's version includes in-frame clones alone and lacks a portion of them. Altogether approximately 2.1 million clones are present, over 90% being singletons, with the ten largest covering 0.35% to 0.5%. Findings and caveats of the study: Naive CD4 clonotypes overlapped across a few donors at 4.5% to 5.5%.

The CDR3 is made up of 14 amino acids. Germline values: CDR1 MNHEY, CDR2 SVGAGI. V dropped 1 base and J dropped 10 bases, with 11 bases sitting between them. As for this clone: Its antigen is as yet unknown.

Healthy and HIV-negative, the adult donors had no recent acute infections or vaccinations. The gene calls are TRBV6-5 and TRBJ1-6; weak D call: TRBD1 (6 bases). Source material: naive CD4+ T cells from PBMCs. Subset noted: CD45RA+ positively selected. This receptor was obtained from a man between 18 and 35 years old in good health. Some clones in this sample may be carry-over from other donors' samples. The CDR3 reads CASSYYRERSPLHF. The CDR3, as DNA: TGTGCCAGCAGTTACTACAGGGAGCGATCACCCCTCCACTTT.